This T cell receptor beta chain was profiled in a study of T cells expressing NK-cell markers. Background on the study: Obtained from sorted CD3+CD56+NKG2C+, CD3+CD56+NKG2C- and CD3+CD56-NKG2C+ T cells were the TCR beta repertoires.

On this clonotype: No antigen is known for it.

Study-wide findings and caveats: NKG2C+ dominant clonotype frequencies in six donors were roughly 1.0-7.5% of CD8+ T cells. These clonotypes also led the CD3+CD56-NKG2C+ fraction in a few donors.

Reprocessing the 5' RACE reads, TCRdb reports a single entry for every CDR3 protein and omits DNA. Its clone listing holds about 540,000 distinct CDR3 sequences. This clonotype was obtained from a man between 18 and 35 years old in good health. The sequenced material came from blood T cells: a sorted CD56 or NKG2C T cell subset, CD4+ or CD8+ T cells, or bulk PBMC T cells (not recorded which).

The chain's CDR3 is CASSRSGKETQYF. The chain recombines TRBV3-1 with TRBJ2-5; there is no DNA to check the TCRdb D call of TRBD1. Germline assignment: CDR1 LGHDT and CDR2 YNNKEL (reference sequence). The CDR3 has 13 amino acids.